This TCR beta chain was profiled in a study of CD8 T cells in ankylosing spondylitis (TCRdb year 2017). Looking at the study overall: To find TCR variants linked to disease, the study profiled T cell receptor beta repertoires in ankylosing spondylitis patients and healthy donors. Samples of peripheral blood were taken, and for ankylosing spondylitis patients, synovial fluid was collected as well. The full study cohort was made up of approximately 27 ankylosing spondylitis patients and about a hundred healthy donors. Results and caveats for the whole study, not just this receptor: A CD8+ phenotype was shown by the disease-linked clones, which were found at relatively low frequencies in peripheral blood. According to the report, matched synovial fluid samples from ankylosing spondylitis patients were significantly enriched for the disease-linked clones. Some of the motif variants had been reported before in the synovial fluid and blood of reactive arthritis patients, a finding that suggests common disease-initiation mechanisms. A TCR beta motif made up of 7 to 9 highly homologous amino acid variants appeared to be characteristic of blood from ankylosing spondylitis patients.

The instrument was an Illumina HiSeq 2500. TCR beta libraries were prepared by quantitative 5'-RACE with molecular barcodes. The paper's processing steps were these. A new computational method based on a probabilistic model of VDJ rearrangement was used to identify disease-linked TCR variants. TCRdb passed the public sequencing reads through fastp at Q25 and MiXCR, retaining productive beta sequences. Each CDR3 protein gets just one entry, which takes the most common genes and DNA from the rows behind it. In this record, the V and J calls reflect TCRdb's handling and not the investigators' own analysis. The sample data list around 230,000 distinct CDR3 sequences, and 8.2% of these were observed just once. The top ten constitute more than 4% of the sample. The sample holds many counts of this clonotype. Its antigen is not yet known. Per-nucleotide qualities are absent, and no much larger clonotype sits a single base away.

The CDR3 starts with the cysteine, ends with the phenylalanine, and has 14 residues. Kept here is only the CDR3 DNA, which spans 42 bases and is read in frame from base 1. CDR1 is given as SGHKS and CDR2 as YYEKEE, both from the germline V gene (reference sequence). V gives up 2 bases and J gives up 2 bases, and the segment between their germline ends measures 11 bases. Input material: blood, either unsorted or a sorted T cell fraction (not recorded which). The chain joins TRBV5-5 to TRBJ2-7; the D match is possibly TRBD1 or TRBD2, with 5 bases aligned in each. This sequence originates from a female donor with ankylosing spondylitis or in good health (not recorded which). The CDR3: CASSFPGAAYEQYF. The DNA sequence is given as TGTGCCAGCAGCTTCCCCGGGGCAGCCTACGAGCAGTACTTC.